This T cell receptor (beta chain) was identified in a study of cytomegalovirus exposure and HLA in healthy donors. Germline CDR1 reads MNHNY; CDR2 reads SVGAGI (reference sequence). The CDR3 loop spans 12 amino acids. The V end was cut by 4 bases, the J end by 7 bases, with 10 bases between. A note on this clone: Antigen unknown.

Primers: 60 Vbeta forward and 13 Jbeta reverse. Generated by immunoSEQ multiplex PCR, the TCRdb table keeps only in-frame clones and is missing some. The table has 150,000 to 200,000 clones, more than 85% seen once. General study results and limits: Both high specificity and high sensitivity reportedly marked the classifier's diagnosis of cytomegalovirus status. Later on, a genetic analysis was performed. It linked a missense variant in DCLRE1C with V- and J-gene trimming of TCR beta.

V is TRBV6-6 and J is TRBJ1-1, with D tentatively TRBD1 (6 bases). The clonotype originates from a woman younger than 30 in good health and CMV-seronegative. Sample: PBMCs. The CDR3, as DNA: TGTGCCAGCAGTTCACAGGGCCATGAAGCTTTCTTT. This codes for CASSSQGHEAFF.